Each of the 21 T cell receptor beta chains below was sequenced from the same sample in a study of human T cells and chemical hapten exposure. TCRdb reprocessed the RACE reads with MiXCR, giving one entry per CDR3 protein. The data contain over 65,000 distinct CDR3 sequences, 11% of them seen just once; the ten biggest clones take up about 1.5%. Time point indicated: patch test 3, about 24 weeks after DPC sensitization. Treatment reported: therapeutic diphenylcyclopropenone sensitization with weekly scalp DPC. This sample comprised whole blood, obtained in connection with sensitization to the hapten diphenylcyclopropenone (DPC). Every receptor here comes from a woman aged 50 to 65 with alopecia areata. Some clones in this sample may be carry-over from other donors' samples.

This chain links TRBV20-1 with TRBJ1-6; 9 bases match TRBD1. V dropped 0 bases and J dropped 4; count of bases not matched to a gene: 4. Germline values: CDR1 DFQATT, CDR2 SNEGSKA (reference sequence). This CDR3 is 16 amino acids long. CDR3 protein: CSARDSGTGYNSPLHF. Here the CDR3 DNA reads TGCAGTGCTAGAGATTCCGGGACAGGGTATAATTCACCCCTCCACTTT.

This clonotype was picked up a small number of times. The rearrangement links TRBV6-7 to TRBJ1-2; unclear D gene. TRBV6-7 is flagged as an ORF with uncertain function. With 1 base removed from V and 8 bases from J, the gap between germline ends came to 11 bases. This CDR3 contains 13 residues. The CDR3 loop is CASSYFKLRGYTF. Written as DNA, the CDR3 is TGTGCCAGCAGTTACTTTAAACTGCGGGGCTACACCTTC.

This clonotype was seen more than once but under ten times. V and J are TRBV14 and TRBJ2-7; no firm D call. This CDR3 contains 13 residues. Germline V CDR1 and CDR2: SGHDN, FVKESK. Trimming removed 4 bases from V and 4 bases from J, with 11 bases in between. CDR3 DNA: TGTGCCAGCAGCCCATTGACCATTTACGAGCAGTACTTC. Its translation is CASSPLTIYEQYF.

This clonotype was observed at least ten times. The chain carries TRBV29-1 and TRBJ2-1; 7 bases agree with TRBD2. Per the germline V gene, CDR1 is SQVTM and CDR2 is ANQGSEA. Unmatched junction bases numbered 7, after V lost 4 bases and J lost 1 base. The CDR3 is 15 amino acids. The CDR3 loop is CSVAGSGRSYNEQFF. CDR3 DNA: TGCAGCGTTGCAGGCTCCGGGAGGTCCTACAATGAGCAGTTCTTC.

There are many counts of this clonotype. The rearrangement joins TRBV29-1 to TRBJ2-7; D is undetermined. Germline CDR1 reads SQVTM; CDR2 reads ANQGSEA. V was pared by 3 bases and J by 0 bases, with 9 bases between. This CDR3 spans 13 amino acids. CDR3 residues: CSVDLDNSYEQYF. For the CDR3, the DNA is TGCAGCGTTGACTTGGATAACTCCTACGAGCAGTACTTC.

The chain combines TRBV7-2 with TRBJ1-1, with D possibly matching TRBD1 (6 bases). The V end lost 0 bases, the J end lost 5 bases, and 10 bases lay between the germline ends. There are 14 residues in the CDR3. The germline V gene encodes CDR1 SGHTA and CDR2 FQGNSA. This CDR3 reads CASSLAQGRTEAFF. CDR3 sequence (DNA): TGTGCCAGCAGCTTAGCGCAGGGGAGGACTGAAGCTTTCTTT.

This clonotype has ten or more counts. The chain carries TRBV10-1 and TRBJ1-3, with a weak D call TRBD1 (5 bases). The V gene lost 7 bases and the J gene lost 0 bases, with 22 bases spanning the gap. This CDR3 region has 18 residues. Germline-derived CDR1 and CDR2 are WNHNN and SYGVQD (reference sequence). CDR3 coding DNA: TGCGCCAGCATGTGGATGAGGGGCCAGGCCCGCTCTGGAAACACCATATATTTT. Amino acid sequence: CASMWMRGQARSGNTIYF.

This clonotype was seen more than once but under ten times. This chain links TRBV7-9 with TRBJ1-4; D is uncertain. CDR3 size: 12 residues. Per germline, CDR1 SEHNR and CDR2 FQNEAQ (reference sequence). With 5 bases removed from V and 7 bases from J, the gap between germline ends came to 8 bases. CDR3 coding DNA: TGTGCCAGCAGCCTAAGTAGTGAAAAACTGTTTTTT. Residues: CASSLSSEKLFF.

CDR3 nucleotide sequence: TGTGCCAGCACCCTAAAAGTCGGATACAAGCAGTACTTC. This translates into CASTLKVGYKQYF. The gene calls are TRBV28 and TRBJ2-7, with D unresolved. There are 13 residues in the CDR3. Germline CDR1 reads MDHEN; CDR2 reads SYDVKM. V lost 7 bases and J lost 8, with 18 bases in between.

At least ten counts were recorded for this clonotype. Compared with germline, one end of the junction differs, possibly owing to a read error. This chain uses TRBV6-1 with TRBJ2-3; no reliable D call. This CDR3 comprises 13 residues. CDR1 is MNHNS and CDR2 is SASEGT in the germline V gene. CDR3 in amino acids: CASREGTEDTQYF. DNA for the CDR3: TGTGCCAGCAGGGAAGGTACCGAGGATACGCAGTATTTT.

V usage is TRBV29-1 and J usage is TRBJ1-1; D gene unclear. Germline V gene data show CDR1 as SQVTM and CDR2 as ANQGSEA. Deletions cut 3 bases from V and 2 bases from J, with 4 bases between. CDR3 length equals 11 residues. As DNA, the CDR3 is TGCAGCGTTGATGGAAACACTGAAGCTTTCTTT. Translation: CSVDGNTEAFF.

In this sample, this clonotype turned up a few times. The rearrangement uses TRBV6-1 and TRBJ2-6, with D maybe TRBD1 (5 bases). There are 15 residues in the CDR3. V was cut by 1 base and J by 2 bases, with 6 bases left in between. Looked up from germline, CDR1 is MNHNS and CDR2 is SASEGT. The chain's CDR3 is CASSEGTPGANVLTF. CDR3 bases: TGTGCCAGCAGTGAAGGGACACCTGGGGCCAACGTCCTGACTTTC.

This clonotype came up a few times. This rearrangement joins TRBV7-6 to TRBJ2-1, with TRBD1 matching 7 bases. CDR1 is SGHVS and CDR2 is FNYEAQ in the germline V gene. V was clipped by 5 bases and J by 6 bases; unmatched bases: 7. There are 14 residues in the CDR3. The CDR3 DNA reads TGTGCCAGCAGCCGGACAGGTCTTTCCAATGAGCAGTTCTTC. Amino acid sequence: CASSRTGLSNEQFF.

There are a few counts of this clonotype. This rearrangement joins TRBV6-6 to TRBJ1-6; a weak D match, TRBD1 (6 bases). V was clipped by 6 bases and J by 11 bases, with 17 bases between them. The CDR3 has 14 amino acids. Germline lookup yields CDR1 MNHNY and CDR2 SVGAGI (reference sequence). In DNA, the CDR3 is TGTGCCAGCAGCCCCCCCGTTAGGGGGACACCCCTCCACTTT. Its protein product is CASSPPVRGTPLHF.

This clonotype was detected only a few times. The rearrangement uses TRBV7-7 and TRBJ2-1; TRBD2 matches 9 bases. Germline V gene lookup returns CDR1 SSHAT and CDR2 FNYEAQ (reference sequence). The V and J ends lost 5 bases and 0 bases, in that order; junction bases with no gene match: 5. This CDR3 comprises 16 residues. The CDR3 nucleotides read TGTGCCAGCAGCATCAATAGCGGGAGCTCCTACAATGAGCAGTTCTTC. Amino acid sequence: CASSINSGSSYNEQFF. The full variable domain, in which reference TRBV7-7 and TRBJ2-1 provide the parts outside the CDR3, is GAGVSQSPRYKVTKRGQDVTLRCDPISSHATLYWYQQALGQGPEFLTYFNYEAQPDKSGLPSDRFSAERPEGSISTLTIQRTEQRDSAMYRCASSINSGSSYNEQFFGPGTRLTVL.

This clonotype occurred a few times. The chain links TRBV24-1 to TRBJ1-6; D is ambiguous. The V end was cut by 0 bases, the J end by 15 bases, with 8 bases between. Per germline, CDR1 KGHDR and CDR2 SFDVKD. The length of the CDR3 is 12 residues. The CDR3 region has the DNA TGTGCCACCAGTGATTTGACGGGAGTCCTCCACTTT. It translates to CATSDLTGVLHF.

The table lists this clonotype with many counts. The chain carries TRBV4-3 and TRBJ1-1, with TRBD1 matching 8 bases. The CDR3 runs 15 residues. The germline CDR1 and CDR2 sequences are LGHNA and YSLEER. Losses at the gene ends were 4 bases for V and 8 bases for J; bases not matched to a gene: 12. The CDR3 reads CASSPGTGPVGEAFF. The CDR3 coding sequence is TGCGCCAGCAGCCCAGGGACAGGCCCGGTCGGGGAAGCTTTCTTT.

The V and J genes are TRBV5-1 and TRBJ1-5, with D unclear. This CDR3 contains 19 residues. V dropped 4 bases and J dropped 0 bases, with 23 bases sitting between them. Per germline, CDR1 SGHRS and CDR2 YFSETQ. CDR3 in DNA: TGCGCCAGCAGCGAAAGAGAAAGCAGGTACCGGAATAGCAATCAGCCCCAGCATTTT. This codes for CASSERESRYRNSNQPQHF.

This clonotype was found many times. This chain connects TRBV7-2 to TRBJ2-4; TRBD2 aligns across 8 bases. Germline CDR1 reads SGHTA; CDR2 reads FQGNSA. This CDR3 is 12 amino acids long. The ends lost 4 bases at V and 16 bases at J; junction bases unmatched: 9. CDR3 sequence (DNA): TGTGCCAGCAGCTCCTTAGCGGGAACGCTCTACTTC. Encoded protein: CASSSLAGTLYF.

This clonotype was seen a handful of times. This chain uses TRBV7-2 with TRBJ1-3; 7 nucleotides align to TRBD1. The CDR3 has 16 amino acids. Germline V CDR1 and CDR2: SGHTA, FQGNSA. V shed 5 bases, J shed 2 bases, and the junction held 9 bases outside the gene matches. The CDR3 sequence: CASSLQTGAAGNTIYF. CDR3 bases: TGTGCCAGCAGCCTGCAAACAGGGGCTGCTGGAAACACCATATATTTT. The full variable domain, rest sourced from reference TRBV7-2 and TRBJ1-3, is GAGVSQSPSNKVTEKGKDVELRCDPISGHTALYWYRQSLGQGLEFLIYFQGNSAPDKSGLPSDRFSAERTGGSVSTLTIQRTQQEDSAVYLCASSLQTGAAGNTIYFGEGSWLTVV.

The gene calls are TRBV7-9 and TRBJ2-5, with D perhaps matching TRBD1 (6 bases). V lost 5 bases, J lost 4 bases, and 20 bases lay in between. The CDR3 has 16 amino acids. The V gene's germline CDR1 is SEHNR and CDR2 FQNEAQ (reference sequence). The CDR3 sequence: CASSGGPAGARETQYF. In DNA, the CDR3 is TGTGCCAGCAGCGGGGGTCCGGCAGGGGCACGAGAGACCCAGTACTTC.